The subject of this entry is one T cell receptor beta chain. Its antigen is unknown. The data derive from a study of metastatic and nonmetastatic thyroid tumors. Overall study: Both malignant and benign thyroid patients supplied peripheral blood and tumor or nodule tissue samples, across which the repertoires of these patients were then compared.

V dropped 5 bases and J dropped 0; count of bases not matched to a gene: 3. Looked up from germline, CDR1 is DFQATT and CDR2 is SNEGSKA (reference sequence). The CDR3 length is 14 residues. Original processing notes: A distant-metastasis classifier for papillary thyroid cancer was built using CDR3 differences across clinicopathological groups. MiXCR reprocessed the PCR reads for TCRdb. These V and J calls derive from TCRdb rather than the authors' analysis. The sample yields around 45,000 clones, 3% to 3.5% seen once. Study results and limitations: TCR beta diversity was reportedly significantly higher in malignant thyroid tumors than benign nodules, in blood and tumor.

Before thyroid surgery, none of the patients had received any treatment. The sequenced sample was blood. The chain carries TRBV20-1 and TRBJ2-1; 8 bases align to TRBD2. The source is a female donor with papillary thyroid cancer or a benign thyroid nodule (not recorded which). Some clones in this sample may be carry-over from other donors' samples. The CDR3 region is CSAAGTSSYNEQFF. CDR3 DNA: TGCAGTGCTGCCGGGACTAGCTCCTACAATGAGCAGTTCTTC.